The 7 T cell receptor beta chains reported below all come from one sample, sequenced in a study of blood T cells in healthy people across ages. A second PCR of about 7 to 12 cycles used a sample-barcoded 5' primer and a J-beta primer mix. TCRdb re-called the 5' RACE reads through MiXCR, storing one row per CDR3 protein. The sample yields about 1.5 million distinct CDR3 sequences, around 40% seen once. The material sequenced was blood. The receptors derive from a woman aged 18-29 years in good health.

About this clonotype: A much larger clone lies a single base off, so this may be a read error. This chain connects TRBV7-9 to TRBJ2-7; D is undetermined. The V gene lost 1 base and the J gene lost 5 bases, with 15 bases spanning the gap. CDR3 length: 15 amino acids. The germline gives CDR1 SEHNR, CDR2 FQNEAQ (reference sequence). The CDR3 sequence is CASSLDGRPFDEQYF. The DNA for the CDR3 is TGTGCCAGCAGCTTAGACGGGCGGCCCTTTGACGAGCAGTACTTC.

The table lists this clonotype with many counts. This chain links TRBV18 with TRBJ1-5, with 8 positions matching TRBD1. This CDR3 is 14 amino acids long. V was pared by 6 bases and J by 3 bases, with 4 bases of the junction left unmatched. Germline V CDR1 and CDR2: KGHSH, LQKENI. The CDR3 bases are TGTGCCAGCTCGCCGGACAGGGTCAATCAGCCCCAGCATTTT. Protein product: CASSPDRVNQPQHF.

This clonotype was picked up many times. The chain is built from TRBV29-1 and TRBJ2-7; D is ambiguous. V lost 6 bases, J lost 4 bases, and 19 bases lay in between. Germline CDR1 SQVTM, CDR2 ANQGSEA. CDR3 size: 14 residues. The chain's CDR3 is CSVSTAQFPYEQYF. CDR3 in DNA: TGCAGCGTGTCGACCGCACAGTTCCCTTACGAGCAGTACTTC.

As to this clonotype: The junction and the germline gene differ at one end; a read error may be behind it. V usage is TRBV7-9 and J usage is TRBJ1-6; D gene unclear. The germline V gene encodes CDR1 SEHNR and CDR2 FQNEAQ (reference sequence). This CDR3 has 12 residues. CDR3 nucleotide sequence: TGTGCCTGCAGCTTAGAATCGAAACCCCTCCACTTT. This gives the protein CACSLESKPLHF.

The CDR3 DNA follows: TGCAGTGCTAGAGGGTCGTACACGGGGTATGAGCAGTTCTTC. Protein: CSARGSYTGYEQFF. This chain connects TRBV20-1 to TRBJ2-1; TRBD2 might be the D (5 bases). Per the germline V gene, CDR1 is DFQATT and CDR2 is SNEGSKA (reference sequence). Trimming stripped 1 base from V and 8 bases from J, with 15 bases between. This CDR3 comprises 14 residues.

This chain joins TRBV24-1 and TRBJ2-3, with 11 bases matching TRBD2. V dropped 3 bases and J dropped 2; count of bases not matched to a gene: 9. Germline lookup yields CDR1 KGHDR and CDR2 SFDVKD. The CDR3 covers 18 residues. CDR3 DNA sequence: TGTGCCACCAGTGATGAGAACTTAGCGGGAGGGACCACAGATACGCAGTATTTT. The encoded protein is CATSDENLAGGTTDTQYF.

V is TRBV7-2 and J is TRBJ2-2; TRBD2 aligns across 11 bases. J lost 4 bases, V lost 5 bases, and 3 bases had no gene match. The CDR3 consists of 15 residues. Germline CDR1 SGHTA, CDR2 FQGNSA. The CDR3: CASSPGLAATGELFF. CDR3 DNA: TGTGCCAGCAGCCCGGGACTAGCGGCCACCGGGGAGCTGTTTTTT.